This TCR beta chain is from a study of T cells in Graves' hyperthyroidism and ophthalmopathy. In the study overall: Peripheral blood collection took place at initial diagnosis, before any treatment. General study findings and limits: From stable hyperthyroidism, ophthalmopathy was set apart by a 13 V-J model. Model-based prediction identified ophthalmopathy a median about 6 months prior to its onset.

Used for diagnoses were clinical symptoms, serum thyroxine and TRAb, thyroid ultrasound and orbital computed tomography. The CDR3 regions of TCR beta were amplified from RNA transcripts. First-round RT-PCR targeting the TCR CDR3 was performed with the HTBI primer set. A single record per CDR3 protein comes from TCRdb applying MiXCR to the multiplex PCR reads. The sample carries around 370,000 distinct CDR3 sequences, approximately 17% recorded once. This clonotype appeared many times. Its matching antigen is unknown. CDR3 size: 17 residues. The V gene lost 3 bases and the J gene lost 1 base, with 16 bases spanning the gap.

The receptor comes from a young man with Graves' ophthalmopathy. Sequenced sample: blood. The V and J genes are TRBV12-3 or TRBV12-4 and TRBJ2-1; no clear D gene. The CDR3 sequence is CASSFGSIFGSYNEQFF. CDR3 DNA: TGTGCCAGCAGTTTCGGCTCGATCTTCGGTTCCTACAATGAGCAGTTCTTC.